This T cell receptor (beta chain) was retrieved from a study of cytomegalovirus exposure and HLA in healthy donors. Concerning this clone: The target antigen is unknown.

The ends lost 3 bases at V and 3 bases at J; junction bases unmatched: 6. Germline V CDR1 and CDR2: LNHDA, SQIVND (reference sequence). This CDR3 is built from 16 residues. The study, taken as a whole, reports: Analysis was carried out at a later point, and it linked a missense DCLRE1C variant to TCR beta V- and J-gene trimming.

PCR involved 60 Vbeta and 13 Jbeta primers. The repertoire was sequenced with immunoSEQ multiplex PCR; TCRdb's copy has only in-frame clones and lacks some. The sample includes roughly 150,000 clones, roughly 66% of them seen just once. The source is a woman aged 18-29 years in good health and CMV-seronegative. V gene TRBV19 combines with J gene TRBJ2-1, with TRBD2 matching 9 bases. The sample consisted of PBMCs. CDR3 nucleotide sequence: TGTGCCAGTAGTATCGTAGCGGGAGTAGACTACAATGAGCAGTTCTTC. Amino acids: CASSIVAGVDYNEQFF.